A selection of T cell receptor beta chains follows, all from one sample in a study of cytomegalovirus exposure and HLA in healthy donors. TCRdb's table, derived via immunoSEQ multiplex PCR, lists solely in-frame clones and lacks some. The sample records about 140,000 clones, roughly 80% being singletons. Sample: PBMCs. The source of these receptors is a female donor in good health and CMV-seronegative. Both conserved end residues are part of each CDR3. The order of the fields is D gene, CDR3 length, J gene, V gene, CDR3 DNA, CDR3 protein. D genes are given only for firm matches.

D: .; length: 11; J: TRBJ2-1; V: TRBV7-3; DNA: TGTGCCAGCACCCAAGGGGATGAGCAGTTCTTC; CDR3: CASTQGDEQFF
D: .; length: 15; J: TRBJ2-1; V: TRBV6-5; DNA: TGTGCCAGCAGTTACTCGATACTATCGCGGAATGAGCAGTTCTTC; CDR3: CASSYSILSRNEQFF
D: .; length: 12; J: TRBJ2-7; V: TRBV29-1; DNA: TGCAGCGTCGTGACATCTACCTACGAGCAGTACTTC; CDR3: CSVVTSTYEQYF
D: .; length: 15; J: TRBJ1-4; V: TRBV6-1; DNA: TGTGCCAGCAGTGAATTTGGACAGTGGGGCGAAAAACTGTTTTTT; CDR3: CASSEFGQWGEKLFF
D: TRBD1; length: 13; J: TRBJ1-2; V: TRBV30; DNA: TGTGCCTGGGAAACAGGGGGCGCCTATGGCTACACCTTC; CDR3: CAWETGGAYGYTF
D: .; length: 13; J: TRBJ2-7; V: TRBV2; DNA: TGTGCCAGCAGTCTGCGGAATGGCCACGAGCAGTACTTC; CDR3: CASSLRNGHEQYF
D: .; length: 15; J: TRBJ2-7; V: TRBV5-1; DNA: TGCGCCAGCAGCTTGGTTAGCGGTCCTGCCTACGAGCAGTACTTC; CDR3: CASSLVSGPAYEQYF
D: TRBD1; length: 15; J: TRBJ1-5; V: TRBV6-1; DNA: TGTGCCAGCAGGCCACAGGGGTTGGGCAATCAGCCCCAGCATTTT; CDR3: CASRPQGLGNQPQHF
D: TRBD1; length: 13; J: TRBJ1-6; V: TRBV2; DNA: TGTGCCAGCCGGGGCAGGGGGCAATCACCCCTCCACTTT; CDR3: CASRGRGQSPLHF
D: TRBD2; length: 14; J: TRBJ2-7; V: TRBV5-4; DNA: TGTGCCAGCAGGTTAGGGACTAGCGACTACGAGCAGTACTTC; CDR3: CASRLGTSDYEQYF
D: .; length: 14; J: TRBJ1-4; V: TRBV5-4; DNA: TGTGCCAGCAGCTTGGGAGGGCAAAATGAAAAACTGTTTTTT; CDR3: CASSLGGQNEKLFF
D: TRBD1; length: 14; J: TRBJ1-1; V: TRBV6-6; DNA: TGTGCCAGCAGCCTTACCGGGACAGCGAGTGAAGCTTTCTTT; CDR3: CASSLTGTASEAFF
D: TRBD2; length: 15; J: TRBJ2-1; V: TRBV11-2; DNA: TGTGCCAGCAGCTTACTAGCGGGAGTAGGGGATGAGCAGTTCTTC; CDR3: CASSLLAGVGDEQFF
D: TRBD2; length: 15; J: TRBJ2-7; V: TRBV6-5; DNA: TGTGCCAGCAGTTATTGGCGGGAGAGCTCCTACGAGCAGTACTTC; CDR3: CASSYWRESSYEQYF
D: .; length: 14; J: TRBJ2-1; V: TRBV5-4; DNA: TGTGCCAGCAGCTTCCCGGGCTCCTACAATGAGCAGTTCTTC; CDR3: CASSFPGSYNEQFF